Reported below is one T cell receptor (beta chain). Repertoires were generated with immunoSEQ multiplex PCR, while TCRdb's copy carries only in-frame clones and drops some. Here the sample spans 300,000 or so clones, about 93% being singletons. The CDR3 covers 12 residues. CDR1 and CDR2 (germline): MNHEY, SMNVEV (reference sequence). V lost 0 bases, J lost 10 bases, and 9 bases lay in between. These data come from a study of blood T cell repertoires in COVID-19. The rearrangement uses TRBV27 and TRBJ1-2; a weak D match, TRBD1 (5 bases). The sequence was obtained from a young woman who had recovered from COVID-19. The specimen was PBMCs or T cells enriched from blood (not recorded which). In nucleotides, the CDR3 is TGTGCCAGCAGTTTATCCGACAGCGTCTACACCTTC. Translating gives CASSLSDSVYTF.